This T cell receptor (beta chain) was recovered during a study of shared clonotypes between healthy human individuals. Turning to the study itself: A donor's plate count was three for CD4 naive and three for CD4 memory; CD8 naive had two and CD8 memory one. Study-level findings and limits: An effect of sequencing depth on clonotype sharing among donors was expected. Blood was the only sampled material, and tissue repertoires likely differ.

The data were produced by immunoSEQ multiplex PCR, yet TCRdb's version contains in-frame clones alone and is incomplete. The sample lists roughly 2.5 million clones; around nine tenths were seen once. This clone appeared once. Its specificity is unknown. The sample holds other DNA sequences that translate to the same CDR3. Germline CDR1 is SGHTA and CDR2 is FQGNSA. The V end was cut by 5 bases, the J end by 5 bases, with 10 bases between. The CDR3 totals 12 residues. The sample comprised naive CD4+ T cells sorted from blood. Subset specified: CD45RA+ positively selected. The sequence came from a man between 18 and 29 years old in good health. The chain joins TRBV7-2 to TRBJ2-7; D is unresolved. For the CDR3, the DNA is TGTGCCAGCAGCCCGGCGAGACACGAGCAGTACTTC. Its translation: CASSPARHEQYF. Full variable domain (rest looked up from reference TRBV7-2 and TRBJ2-7): GAGVSQSPSNKVTEKGKDVELRCDPISGHTALYWYRQSLGQGLEFLIYFQGNSAPDKSGLPSDRFSAERTGGSVSTLTIQRTQQEDSAVYLCASSPARHEQYFGPGTRLTVT.